These T cell receptor beta chains were read from a single sample in a study of control samples from healthy donors and cancer patients. Measured with immunoSEQ multiplex PCR; TCRdb has only the in-frame clones, and not every one. There are 95,000 to 150,000 clones in the sample; 92% occur only once, and approximately 0.57% lies in the top ten. The sequenced material came from PBMCs. Receptors originate from a man aged 80 or over with head and neck cancer. Each CDR3 is given with its conserved first and last residue. The D gene is left open where the match is weak. Some rows have no size entry. The others give once, few or many, or a class for an expanded clone.

CDR3: CASSWEYNSPLHF; DNA: TGTGCCAGCAGCTGGGAATATAATTCACCCCTCCACTTT; V: TRBV5-4; size: NA; D: NA; J: TRBJ1-6; length: 13
CDR3: CASSPRQDPGETQYF; DNA: TGTGCCAGCAGCCCCCGACAGGACCCGGGCGAGACCCAGTACTTC; V: TRBV7-9; size: NA; D: NA; J: TRBJ2-5; length: 15
CDR3: CATSASPTSGRYEQYF; DNA: TGTGCCACCAGTGCCTCCCCGACTAGCGGGAGATACGAGCAGTACTTC; V: TRBV24-1; size: NA; D: TRBD2; J: TRBJ2-7; length: 16
CDR3: CAWAQGDTQYF; DNA: TGTGCCTGGGCACAGGGGGATACGCAGTATTTT; V: TRBV30; size: NA; D: TRBD1; J: TRBJ2-3; length: 11
CDR3: CASSSNYQETQYF; DNA: TGTGCCAGCAGCTCTAATTACCAAGAGACCCAGTACTTC; V: TRBV12-3/TRBV12-4; size: NA; D: NA; J: TRBJ2-5; length: 13
CDR3: CASRPHRGTNYEQYF; DNA: TGTGCCAGCAGGCCTCACAGGGGGACAAACTACGAGCAGTACTTC; V: TRBV6-4; size: NA; D: TRBD1; J: TRBJ2-7; length: 15
CDR3: CATGTGKTDTQYF; DNA: TGTGCCACCGGGACAGGGAAGACAGATACGCAGTATTTT; V: TRBV24-1; size: NA; D: TRBD1; J: TRBJ2-3; length: 13
CDR3: CASSWDHEQFF; DNA: TGTGCCAGCAGCTGGGATCATGAGCAGTTCTTC; V: TRBV7-2; size: NA; D: NA; J: TRBJ2-1; length: 11
CDR3: CASSYFSPDGYTF; DNA: TGTGCCAGCAGTTACTTCAGCCCGGATGGCTACACCTTC; V: TRBV6-5; size: NA; D: NA; J: TRBJ1-2; length: 13
CDR3: CASSFRERTPRLQLVQFF; DNA: TGTGCCAGCAGCTTTAGGGAGAGGACCCCCCGGCTACAACTGGTGCAGTTCTTC; V: TRBV2; size: once; D: NA; J: TRBJ2-1; length: 18
CDR3: CASSEYGGGRDEQFF; DNA: TGTGCCAGCAGTGAATACGGCGGGGGACGCGATGAGCAGTTCTTC; V: TRBV2; size: NA; D: TRBD2; J: TRBJ2-1; length: 15
CDR3: CASSQRLPNEQFF; DNA: TGCGCCAGCAGCCAACGACTCCCGAATGAGCAGTTCTTC; V: TRBV4-3; size: NA; D: NA; J: TRBJ2-1; length: 13
CDR3: CASGPQGAIGYTF; DNA: TGTGCTAGTGGTCCCCAGGGGGCCATTGGCTACACCTTC; V: TRBV12-5; size: few; D: TRBD1; J: TRBJ1-2; length: 13
CDR3: CSVGRGRTNEQYF; DNA: TGCAGCGTTGGAAGGGGGCGTACCAACGAGCAGTACTTC; V: TRBV29-1; size: NA; D: TRBD1; J: TRBJ2-7; length: 13
CDR3: CASSLLSYEQYF; DNA: TGTGCCAGCAGTTTACTCTCCTACGAGCAGTACTTC; V: TRBV12-3/TRBV12-4; size: NA; D: NA; J: TRBJ2-7; length: 12
CDR3: CASSTNRVGYGYTF; DNA: TGTGCCAGTAGTACCAACAGGGTGGGCTATGGCTACACCTTC; V: TRBV19; size: once; D: NA; J: TRBJ1-2; length: 14
CDR3: CASVFRTGGNNQPQHF; DNA: TGTGCCAGCGTATTTCGGACAGGGGGGAACAATCAGCCCCAGCATTTT; V: TRBV3-1/TRBV3-2; size: NA; D: TRBD1; J: TRBJ1-5; length: 16
CDR3: CASRMGGGTDTQYF; DNA: TGTGCCAGCAGGATGGGCGGGGGCACAGATACGCAGTATTTT; V: TRBV6-5; size: NA; D: NA; J: TRBJ2-3; length: 14
CDR3: CASSRDGTAFSDTQYF; DNA: TGTGCCAGCAGCAGAGACGGGACAGCGTTCTCAGATACGCAGTATTTT; V: TRBV7-2; size: NA; D: TRBD1; J: TRBJ2-3; length: 16
CDR3: CASSRYPGDTEAFF; DNA: TGTGCCAGCAGCCGATACCCAGGGGACACTGAAGCTTTCTTT; V: TRBV3-1/TRBV3-2; size: NA; D: NA; J: TRBJ1-1; length: 14
CDR3: CASSHDLGGGGQETQYF; DNA: TGTGCCAGCAGCCATGACTTAGGGGGGGGTGGCCAAGAGACCCAGTACTTC; V: TRBV4-2; size: NA; D: NA; J: TRBJ2-5; length: 17
CDR3: CASSYLQGDNYGYTF; DNA: TGTGCCAGCAGTTACCTGCAGGGTGACAACTATGGCTACACCTTC; V: TRBV6-6; size: NA; D: NA; J: TRBJ1-2; length: 15
CDR3: CASSRDRKSPLHF; DNA: TGTGCCAGCAGTCGGGACAGAAAGTCACCCCTCCACTTT; V: TRBV6-5; size: NA; D: TRBD1; J: TRBJ1-6; length: 13
CDR3: CASSELRWGGGYTF; DNA: TGTGCCAGCAGTGAATTGAGGTGGGGAGGAGGCTACACCTTC; V: TRBV2; size: NA; D: NA; J: TRBJ1-2; length: 14
CDR3: CASSRDRLYGETQYF; DNA: TGTGCCAGCAGCCGGGACAGACTGTATGGAGAGACCCAGTACTTC; V: TRBV5-4; size: NA; D: TRBD1; J: TRBJ2-5; length: 15
CDR3: CASSIPDWGNEKLFF; DNA: TGTGCCAGTAGTATTCCCGACTGGGGTAATGAAAAACTGTTTTTT; V: TRBV19; size: NA; D: NA; J: TRBJ1-4; length: 15
CDR3: CAWSVSRGRSPQHF; DNA: TGTGCCTGGAGTGTCTCCAGGGGACGTTCCCCCCAGCATTTT; V: TRBV30; size: NA; D: NA; J: TRBJ1-5; length: 14
CDR3: CASSPGPRGNQPQHF; DNA: TGCGCCAGCAGCCCGGGGCCGCGAGGCAATCAGCCCCAGCATTTT; V: TRBV4-1; size: once; D: NA; J: TRBJ1-5; length: 15
CDR3: CASSFQNTEAFF; DNA: TGCGCCAGCAGCTTTCAGAACACTGAAGCTTTCTTT; V: TRBV5-1; size: NA; D: NA; J: TRBJ1-1; length: 12
CDR3: CASSLGGSAYEQYF; DNA: TGCGCCAGCAGCTTGGGTGGCAGTGCCTACGAGCAGTACTTC; V: TRBV5-1; size: few; D: NA; J: TRBJ2-7; length: 14
CDR3: CAWSVQGASGNTIYF; DNA: TGTGCCTGGAGTGTCCAGGGGGCTTCGGGAAACACCATATATTTT; V: TRBV30; size: NA; D: TRBD1; J: TRBJ1-3; length: 15
CDR3: CASSRIATGGELFF; DNA: TGTGCCAGCAGTCGGATAGCGACCGGCGGGGAGCTGTTTTTT; V: TRBV6-2/TRBV6-3; size: NA; D: NA; J: TRBJ2-2; length: 14
CDR3: CASSHLGLAGLNEQFF; DNA: TGTGCCAGCAGCCACCTGGGACTAGCGGGGCTTAATGAGCAGTTCTTC; V: TRBV3-1/TRBV3-2; size: NA; D: TRBD2; J: TRBJ2-1; length: 16
CDR3: CAWTGQDSREQYF; DNA: TGTGCCTGGACTGGACAGGATTCGAGGGAGCAGTACTTC; V: TRBV30; size: NA; D: TRBD1; J: TRBJ2-7; length: 13
CDR3: CSAGTQETQYF; DNA: TGCAGTGCCGGCACCCAAGAGACCCAGTACTTC; V: TRBV20-1; size: NA; D: NA; J: TRBJ2-5; length: 11
CDR3: CASSEAGGLEQYF; DNA: TGTGCCAGCAGTGAAGCGGGGGGGTTGGAGCAGTACTTC; V: TRBV2; size: once; D: TRBD2; J: TRBJ2-7; length: 13
CDR3: CASSFTNTGELFF; DNA: TGTGCCAGCAGCTTTACGAACACCGGGGAGCTGTTTTTT; V: TRBV11-3; size: NA; D: NA; J: TRBJ2-2; length: 13
CDR3: CASRRQGASGNTIYF; DNA: TGTGCCAGCAGGCGCCAGGGGGCATCTGGAAACACCATATATTTT; V: TRBV28; size: once; D: TRBD1; J: TRBJ1-3; length: 15
CDR3: CASSESWDSPLHF; DNA: TGCGCCAGCAGTGAGTCTTGGGATTCACCCCTCCACTTT; V: TRBV10-2; size: NA; D: NA; J: TRBJ1-6; length: 13
CDR3: CASSSTSGSNEQYF; DNA: TGTGCCAGCAGTTCGACTAGCGGGAGTAACGAGCAGTACTTC; V: TRBV27; size: once; D: TRBD2; J: TRBJ2-7; length: 14
CDR3: CASSVFGQTYNSPLHF; DNA: TGTGCCAGCAGTGTGTTTGGGCAGACCTATAATTCACCCCTCCACTTT; V: TRBV2; size: NA; D: NA; J: TRBJ1-6; length: 16
CDR3: CASSLGDRLTPLHF; DNA: TGCGCCAGCAGCTTGGGGGACAGGTTAACACCCCTCCACTTT; V: TRBV5-1; size: NA; D: TRBD1; J: TRBJ1-6; length: 14
CDR3: CASSRTGGTRSYNSPLHF; DNA: TGTGCCAGCAGTCGGACAGGGGGCACTAGGTCCTATAATTCACCCCTCCACTTT; V: TRBV27; size: NA; D: TRBD1; J: TRBJ1-6; length: 18
CDR3: CASSISGGLGNEQFF; DNA: TGTGCCAGTAGTATAAGCGGGGGCCTGGGCAATGAGCAGTTCTTC; V: TRBV19; size: NA; D: TRBD2; J: TRBJ2-1; length: 15
CDR3: CASSKTGRETQYF; DNA: TGTGCCAGCAGTAAAACAGGGAGGGAGACCCAGTACTTC; V: TRBV12-3/TRBV12-4; size: NA; D: NA; J: TRBJ2-5; length: 13
CDR3: CASSRQGNGYTF; DNA: TGTGCCAGCAGTCGACAGGGGAATGGCTACACCTTC; V: TRBV12-3/TRBV12-4; size: once; D: TRBD1; J: TRBJ1-2; length: 12
CDR3: CASVGFTEAFF; DNA: TGTGCCAGCGTTGGGTTTACTGAAGCTTTCTTT; V: TRBV2; size: once; D: NA; J: TRBJ1-1; length: 11
CDR3: CASSLAGLEYEQYF; DNA: TGTGCCAGCAGCTTAGCGGGACTAGAGTACGAGCAGTACTTC; V: TRBV7-2; size: NA; D: TRBD2; J: TRBJ2-7; length: 14
CDR3: CASSPPRLAGLETQYF; DNA: TGTGCCAGCAGTCCTCCTAGACTAGCGGGATTGGAGACCCAGTACTTC; V: TRBV5-4; size: NA; D: TRBD2; J: TRBJ2-5; length: 16